These T cell receptor beta chains were read from a single sample in a study of blood T cell repertoires in COVID-19. The assay was immunoSEQ multiplex PCR, and TCRdb's table has in-frame clones only and misses some. The table has some 200,000 clones, about 76% seen once. Sequencing input: PBMCs or T cells enriched from blood (not recorded which). These receptors all stem from a woman aged 50 to 65 with acute COVID-19. CDR3s include the opening cysteine and the closing phenylalanine or tryptophan. Each record gives: D gene, clone size, J gene, V gene, CDR3 DNA, CDR3 protein. The D gene is left open where the match is weak. Clone size is stated in some rows and not others, as once, few, many or a class when expanded.

D gene: .; clone size: once; J gene: TRBJ2-1; V gene: TRBV21-1; CDR3 DNA: TGTGCCAGCAGCAAAGTGGTCGGACTAGCGCAACAAAAGAGGCGGTTTTACTACGGTGAGCAGTTCTTC; CDR3 protein: CASSKVVGLAQQKRRFYYGEQFF
D gene: .; clone size: .; J gene: TRBJ2-7; V gene: TRBV3-1/TRBV3-2; CDR3 DNA: TGTGCCAGCAGCCAAGATCTCAGCGTGCAGTACTTC; CDR3 protein: CASSQDLSVQYF
D gene: .; clone size: .; J gene: TRBJ1-3; V gene: TRBV29-1; CDR3 DNA: TGCAGCGTTGGAGGCGGCTCTGGAAACACCATATATTTT; CDR3 protein: CSVGGGSGNTIYF
D gene: .; clone size: .; J gene: TRBJ2-3; V gene: TRBV19; CDR3 DNA: TGTGCCAGTAGTATAAGGCAGGGTTCCGATACGCAGTATTTT; CDR3 protein: CASSIRQGSDTQYF
D gene: TRBD2; clone size: .; J gene: TRBJ2-3; V gene: TRBV11-3; CDR3 DNA: TGTGCCAGCAGCTTAGCTAGCGGGAGCCCAGATACGCAGTATTTT; CDR3 protein: CASSLASGSPDTQYF
D gene: .; clone size: .; J gene: TRBJ1-1; V gene: TRBV3-1/TRBV3-2; CDR3 DNA: TGTGCCAGCAGCCAAGAAGGGGTGAACACTGAAGCTTTCTTT; CDR3 protein: CASSQEGVNTEAFF
D gene: TRBD1; clone size: once; J gene: TRBJ1-6; V gene: TRBV28; CDR3 DNA: TGTGCCAGCAGATCCGGGACAGGGGTTTCACCCCTCCACTTT; CDR3 protein: CASRSGTGVSPLHF
D gene: .; clone size: .; J gene: TRBJ1-2; V gene: TRBV7-9; CDR3 DNA: TGTGCCAGCAGCTTAGCGACCCACAGGACAGCAGGCTACACCTTC; CDR3 protein: CASSLATHRTAGYTF
D gene: TRBD2; clone size: .; J gene: TRBJ2-7; V gene: TRBV5-1; CDR3 DNA: TGCGCCAGCAGCTCCCGGTCTAGCGGGGCCTCCTACGAGCAGTACTTC; CDR3 protein: CASSSRSSGASYEQYF
D gene: TRBD1; clone size: once; J gene: TRBJ1-4; V gene: TRBV7-9; CDR3 DNA: TGTGCCAGCACTGGGACAGGTCTTGCTGTTGGTGAAAAACTGTTTTTT; CDR3 protein: CASTGTGLAVGEKLFF
D gene: .; clone size: .; J gene: TRBJ1-2; V gene: TRBV29-1; CDR3 DNA: TGCAGCGTCGACAGAAACTATGGCTACACCTTC; CDR3 protein: CSVDRNYGYTF
D gene: .; clone size: .; J gene: TRBJ2-3; V gene: TRBV7-2; CDR3 DNA: TGTGCCAGCGGCATCCAGGGGTTTGGGGATACGCAGTATTTT; CDR3 protein: CASGIQGFGDTQYF
D gene: .; clone size: few; J gene: TRBJ1-5; V gene: TRBV28; CDR3 DNA: TGTGCCAGCAGTTTATTCGGCTACAGGGACCATCAGCCCCAGCATTTT; CDR3 protein: CASSLFGYRDHQPQHF
D gene: TRBD1; clone size: .; J gene: TRBJ2-7; V gene: TRBV28; CDR3 DNA: TGTGCCAGCAGCGCGTCCGGGACAGGGACCTACGAGCAGTACTTC; CDR3 protein: CASSASGTGTYEQYF